The clone carrying this T cell receptor (beta chain) has just a few counts. The data were taken from a study of blood T cell repertoires in COVID-19. Overall study context: Italy, Spain and the United States were the sources of the convalescent and acute COVID-19 samples. The cDNA or gDNA used as material had been derived from T cells, B-cell-depleted T cells, or PBMCs.

Germline V gives CDR1 LNHDA, CDR2 SQIVND (reference sequence). The CDR3 spans 15 residues. Trimming cost V 6 bases and J 3 bases, with 15 bases left between them. Libraries were prepared by immunoSEQ multiplex PCR; TCRdb keeps only in-frame clonotypes and omits some of them. Found here are fewer than 180,000 clones, roughly 87% of them singletons; the top ten hold about 4.2%. The specimen was peripheral blood. V gene TRBV19 combines with J gene TRBJ1-5; TRBD1 might be the D (5 bases). The clonotype comes from a woman aged 55-75 years with active or convalescent COVID-19. The DNA for the CDR3 is TGTGCCAGTAGACAGGACCCCTCCCCCAATCAGCCCCAGCATTTT. Protein product: CASRQDPSPNQPQHF.